This T cell receptor beta chain was sequenced for a study of T cells in Graves' hyperthyroidism and ophthalmopathy (dated by TCRdb to 2018 to 2020). Background for the entire study: Peripheral blood was sampled at the time of initial diagnosis, prior to any treatment. Prospective prediction of ophthalmopathy was tested in an independent validation cohort consisting of under 20 hyperthyroidism patients and some 16 patients who later progressed to ophthalmopathy. The paper describes TCR Vbeta CDR3 sequencing of roughly 130 peripheral blood samples, made up of some 40 ophthalmopathy patients, 70 to 75 hyperthyroidism patients and some 17 progressor patients. In over five Graves' hyperthyroidism patients, the study also compared T-cell repertoires from thyroid tissue with T-cell repertoires from blood. After blood sampling, hyperthyroidism patients were treated with methimazole at a starting dose of 30 mg daily, and ophthalmopathy patients were treated with high-dose intravenous methylprednisolone. TCR V-J signatures able to tell the groups apart were searched for in a discovery cohort of 90 to 100 patients, of whom 43 had Graves' ophthalmopathy and 57 had stable Graves' hyperthyroidism. The approximately 100 discovery patients were randomly split 7:3 into training and test sets. What the work shows at the level of the full study, not this receptor alone: Ophthalmopathy was separated from stable hyperthyroidism by a 13 V-J signature model, with over 85% sensitivity and about 81% specificity obtained in cross-validation and 80%/75% obtained in testing. Most expanded thyroid clonotypes (frequency above 0.001) were also found in blood, which suggests that blood repertoires may mirror thyroid immune responses. Sample size was not statistically predetermined, and blinding of investigators to group allocation was not performed. In validation, the model predicted progression to ophthalmopathy a median of around six months before onset, with 70% to 71% sensitivity and 72.22% specificity.

Stable Graves' hyperthyroidism was defined as the absence of progression to ophthalmopathy over 18 months of follow-up. Hyperthyroidism patients were newly diagnosed, had a disease duration of under 2 months, and were aged 18 to 65 years. Exclusion was applied to patients with uncontrolled infections, other autoimmune diseases, pregnancy or lactation. Diagnoses relied on clinical symptoms, serum thyroxine and TRAb, thyroid ultrasound and orbital computed tomography. PBMCs were isolated from roughly 10 ml of fresh peripheral blood by Ficoll-Paque density gradient centrifugation. Total RNA was extracted using Trizol reagent, and RNA quality was assessed on an Agilent 2100 Bioanalyzer. The CDR3 has 15 amino acids, counting the end cysteine and phenylalanine. This entry keeps only the CDR3 DNA: 45 bases, framed from base 1. CDR1 and CDR2 were assigned from the germline V gene (reference sequence) as SEHNR and FQNEAQ. Trimming removed 5 bases from V and 4 bases from J; the gene matches leave 11 bases unexplained.

The TCR beta CDR3 regions were amplified from RNA transcripts. The first round of RT-PCR for the TCR CDR3 was performed with the HTBI primer set and the Qiagen OneStep RT-PCR kit. A second multiplex PCR round built the libraries, followed by size selection and purification. Paired-end sequencing of the libraries was performed with 100 bp reads on an Illumina HiSeq2000. In the authors' own workflow: SOAPnuke was used to process the raw data, with reads discarded if the reads contained adapters or uncalled bases, had a mean Phred below 15, or lacked an exact constant-primer or identifier match. COPE v1.2.5 was used to merge the high-quality paired reads, and each unique nucleotide sequence was defined as a clonotype. MiTCR v1.1 was used to align clonotypes to the IMGT TRBV, TRBD and TRBJ reference segments. Analysis was restricted to V-J combinations with a frequency above 0.0001, which covered approximately 99% of repertoires. The TCS score was defined as the ratio of F50 (clonal expansion) to E x V (chaos), calculated using BLOSUM62-based TCRdist between CDR3 peptides within each V-J. Welch's t-statistics and random forest reduced 514 V-J features to 10 to 15, which were used in a naive Bayes classifier (R e1071). The similarity between thyroid and blood repertoires was quantified using the Morisita-Horn index. TCRdb itself trimmed the public reads at Q25 with fastp, ran MiXCR and retained productive beta chains. Each record represents a unique CDR3 protein, reported with the most common genes and DNA among its rows. The V and J calls shown here were made by TCRdb, not taken from the authors' results. This sample gives over 700,000 distinct CDR3 sequences in total; roughly 40% of them show up just once. The leading ten clones occupy around 9.3% of the sample.

With respect to this clonotype: The clone's antigen remains unknown. Per-base quality was not reported, and no clone a single base away is much larger than it.

This sequence uses TRBV7-9 and TRBJ2-7; 7 bases in the middle match TRBD1. This receptor was identified in a man aged 18 to 30 with Graves' hyperthyroidism. The sequencing input was blood. In nucleotide form, the sequence is TGTGCCAGCAGCCCCCTACCGGGACAGAGTTACGAGCAGTACTTC. It is translated as CASSPLPGQSYEQYF. Here the CDR3 is joined to the reference TRBV7-9 and TRBJ2-7 genes, and the full variable domain is: DTGVSQNPRHKITKRGQNVTFRCDPISEHNRLYWYRQTLGQGPEFLTYFQNEAQLEKSRLLSDRFSAERPKGSFSTLEIQRTEQGDSAMYLCASSPLPGQSYEQYFGPGTRLTVT.